Described below is a single T cell receptor beta chain sequence and its context. With 0 bases clipped from V and 4 bases from J, the junction kept 3 bases outside the gene matches. The CDR3 loop spans 16 amino acids. Germline V gives CDR1 MGHRA, CDR2 YSYEKL. This sample was included in a study of cytomegalovirus exposure and HLA in healthy donors. The PCR ran on 60 Vbeta and 13 Jbeta primers. The method was immunoSEQ multiplex PCR; TCRdb's version includes in-frame clones alone and lacks a portion of them. The sample has 130,000 to 150,000 clones, about 80% seen once. This TCR came from a man aged 25 to 45 in good health and CMV-seronegative. Specimen: PBMCs. The chain recombines TRBV4-1 with TRBJ2-1; TRBD2 matches at 10 bases. The CDR3 region is CASSQDWGLAYNEQFF. The CDR3 DNA is TGCGCCAGCAGCCAAGATTGGGGACTAGCGTACAATGAGCAGTTCTTC.